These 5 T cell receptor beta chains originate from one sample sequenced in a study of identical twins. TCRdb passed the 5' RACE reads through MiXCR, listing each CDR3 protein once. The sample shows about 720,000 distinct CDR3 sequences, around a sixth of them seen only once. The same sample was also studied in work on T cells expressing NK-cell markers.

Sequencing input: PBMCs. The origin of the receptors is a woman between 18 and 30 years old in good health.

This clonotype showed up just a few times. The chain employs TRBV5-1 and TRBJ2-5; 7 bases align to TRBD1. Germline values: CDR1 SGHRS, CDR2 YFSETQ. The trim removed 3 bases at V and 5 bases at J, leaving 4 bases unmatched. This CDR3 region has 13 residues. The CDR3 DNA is TGCGCCAGCAGCTCAGACAGGGCGGAGACCCAGTACTTC. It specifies CASSSDRAETQYF.

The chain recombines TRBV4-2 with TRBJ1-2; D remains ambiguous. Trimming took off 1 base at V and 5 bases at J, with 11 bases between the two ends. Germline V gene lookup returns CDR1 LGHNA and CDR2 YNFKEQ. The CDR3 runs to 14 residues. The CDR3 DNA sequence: TGTGCCAGCAGCCAAGTCTCAAAGGGTTATGGCTACACCTTC. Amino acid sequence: CASSQVSKGYGYTF.

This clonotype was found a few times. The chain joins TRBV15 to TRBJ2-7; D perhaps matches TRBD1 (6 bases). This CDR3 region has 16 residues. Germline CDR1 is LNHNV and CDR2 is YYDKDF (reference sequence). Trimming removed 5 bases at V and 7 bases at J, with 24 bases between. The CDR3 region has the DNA TGTGCCACCAGCGGAAGTCCAACAGGGCCCTTCGGGGAGCAGTACTTC. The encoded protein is CATSGSPTGPFGEQYF.

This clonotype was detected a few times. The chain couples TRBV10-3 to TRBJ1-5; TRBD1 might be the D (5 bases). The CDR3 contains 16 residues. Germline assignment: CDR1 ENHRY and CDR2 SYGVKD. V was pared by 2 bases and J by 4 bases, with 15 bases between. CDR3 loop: CAISEKAWGRNQPQHF. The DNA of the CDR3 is TGTGCCATCAGTGAGAAGGCTTGGGGCCGAAATCAGCCCCAGCATTTT.

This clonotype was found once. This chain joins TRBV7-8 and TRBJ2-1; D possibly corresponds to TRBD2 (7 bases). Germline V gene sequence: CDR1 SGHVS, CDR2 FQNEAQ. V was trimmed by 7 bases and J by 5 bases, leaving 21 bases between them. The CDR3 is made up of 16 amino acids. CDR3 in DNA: TGTGCCAGCAACAGGAGGGGGGGCAGACCTAACAATGAGCAGTTCTTC. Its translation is CASNRRGGRPNNEQFF.